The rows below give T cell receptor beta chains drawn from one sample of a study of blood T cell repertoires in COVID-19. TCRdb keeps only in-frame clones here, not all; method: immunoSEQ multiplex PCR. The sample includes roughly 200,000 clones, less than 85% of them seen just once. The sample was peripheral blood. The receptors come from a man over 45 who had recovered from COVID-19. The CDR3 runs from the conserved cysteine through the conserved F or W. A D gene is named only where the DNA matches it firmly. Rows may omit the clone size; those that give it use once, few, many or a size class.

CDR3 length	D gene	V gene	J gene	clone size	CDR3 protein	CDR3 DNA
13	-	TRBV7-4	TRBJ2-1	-	CASSFVASNEQFF	TGTGCCAGCAGCTTTGTGGCCTCCAATGAGCAGTTCTTC
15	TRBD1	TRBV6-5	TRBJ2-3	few	CASSYSQGRTDTQYF	TGTGCCAGCAGTTACTCACAGGGGCGCACAGATACGCAGTATTTT
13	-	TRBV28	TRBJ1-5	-	CASSYRVFQPQHF	TGTGCCAGCTCTTACAGGGTTTTTCAGCCCCAGCATTTT
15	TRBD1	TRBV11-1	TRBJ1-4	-	CASRSRQGENEKLFF	TGTGCCAGCAGAAGCCGACAGGGCGAAAATGAAAAACTGTTTTTT
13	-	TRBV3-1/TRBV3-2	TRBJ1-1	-	CASSQDQSGEAFF	TGTGCCAGCAGCCAGGATCAGTCAGGTGAAGCTTTCTTT
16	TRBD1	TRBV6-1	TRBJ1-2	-	CASSEGGGQDDYGYTF	TGTGCCAGCAGTGAAGGTGGGGGACAGGATGACTATGGCTACACCTTC
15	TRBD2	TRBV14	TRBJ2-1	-	CASSPLAASYNEQFF	TGTGCCAGCAGCCCTCTAGCGGCGTCCTACAATGAGCAGTTCTTC
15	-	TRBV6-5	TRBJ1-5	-	CASSYGGGGNQPQHF	TGTGCCAGCAGTTACGGAGGGGGGGGCAATCAGCCCCAGCATTTT
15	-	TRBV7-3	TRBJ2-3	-	CASSLMGARSDTQYF	TGTGCCAGCAGCTTAATGGGGGCGAGGTCAGATACGCAGTATTTT
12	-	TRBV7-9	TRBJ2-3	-	CASTPVSDTQYF	TGTGCCAGCACCCCGGTGTCAGATACGCAGTATTTT
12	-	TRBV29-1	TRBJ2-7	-	CSVRDTSYEQYF	TGCAGCGTTCGGGACACCTCCTACGAGCAGTACTTC
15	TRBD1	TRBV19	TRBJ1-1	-	CASTLSGTVNTEAFF	TGTGCCAGTACCCTCTCCGGGACAGTGAACACTGAAGCTTTCTTT
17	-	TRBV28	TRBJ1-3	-	CASSLSWTFNSGNTIYF	TGTGCCAGCAGTTTATCCTGGACTTTTAACTCTGGAAACACCATATATTTT
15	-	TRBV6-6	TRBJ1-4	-	CASSDTGHSNEKLFF	TGTGCCAGCAGCGATACGGGACACAGTAATGAAAAACTGTTTTTT
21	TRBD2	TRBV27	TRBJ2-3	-	CASIRRWSSGSLLISTDTQYF	TGTGCCAGCATTCGCCGGTGGTCTAGCGGGAGTCTTCTTATTAGCACAGATACGCAGTATTTT
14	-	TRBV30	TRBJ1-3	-	CAWSGQGTGNTIYF	TGTGCCTGGAGTGGGCAGGGGACTGGAAACACCATATATTTT
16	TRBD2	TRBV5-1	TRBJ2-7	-	CASSFFSGRDQGEQYF	TGCGCCAGCAGCTTTTTCAGCGGGAGGGACCAGGGCGAGCAGTACTTC
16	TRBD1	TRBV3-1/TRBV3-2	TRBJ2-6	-	CASSRITGAGANVLTF	TGTGCCAGCAGTCGTATAACAGGGGCTGGGGCCAACGTCCTGACTTTC
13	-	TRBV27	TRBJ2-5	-	CASSFSSGETQYF	TGTGCCAGCAGTTTCTCTTCGGGGGAGACCCAGTACTTC
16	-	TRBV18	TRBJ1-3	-	CASSPGQADSGNTIYF	TGTGCCAGCTCACCGGGTCAGGCAGACTCTGGAAACACCATATATTTT
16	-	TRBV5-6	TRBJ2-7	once	CASSRIRGRGSYEQYF	TGTGCCAGCAGCCGGATCAGGGGGCGGGGGTCCTACGAGCAGTACTTC
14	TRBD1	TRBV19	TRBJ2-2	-	CASEDRGVTGELFF	TGTGCCAGTGAGGACAGGGGGGTCACCGGGGAGCTGTTTTTT
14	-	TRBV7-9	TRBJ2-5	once	CASSPRGLLETQYF	TGTGCCAGCAGCCCACGCGGACTACTGGAGACCCAGTACTTC
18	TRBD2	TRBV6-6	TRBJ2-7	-	CASSPNTRTSADSYEQYF	TGTGCCAGCAGTCCGAATACAAGGACTAGCGCCGACTCCTACGAGCAGTACTTC
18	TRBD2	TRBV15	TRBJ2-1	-	CATSRAVIRLAAYNEQFF	TGTGCCACCAGCAGAGCAGTAATAAGACTAGCGGCCTACAATGAGCAGTTCTTC
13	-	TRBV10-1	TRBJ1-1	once	CASRDDTNTEAFF	TGCGCCAGCAGAGATGACACCAACACTGAAGCTTTCTTT
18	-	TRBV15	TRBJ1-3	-	CATSRSTVRGVSGNTIYF	TGTGCCACCAGCAGATCGACGGTTCGGGGTGTCTCTGGAAACACCATATATTTT
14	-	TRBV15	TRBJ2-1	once	CATSRDLNSVPQFF	TGTGCCACCAGCAGAGACCTAAATAGCGTCCCGCAGTTCTTC
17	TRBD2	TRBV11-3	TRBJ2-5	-	CASSTRNLAGGSETQYF	TGTGCCAGCAGCACCCGAAACCTAGCGGGAGGGTCCGAGACCCAGTACTTC
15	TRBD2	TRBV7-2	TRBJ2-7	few	CASSPAGTSTYEQYF	TGTGCCAGCAGTCCTGCCGGGACTAGTACCTACGAGCAGTACTTC
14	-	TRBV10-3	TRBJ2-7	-	CAIKGEGGPYEQYF	TGTGCCATCAAGGGGGAGGGCGGCCCTTACGAGCAGTACTTC
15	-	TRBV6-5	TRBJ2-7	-	CASSYSQGSGYEQYF	TGTGCCAGCAGTTACTCACAGGGAAGCGGCTACGAGCAGTACTTC
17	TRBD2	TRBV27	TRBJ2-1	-	CASSLRLAGGLRNEQFF	TGTGCCAGCAGTTTAAGACTAGCGGGAGGGCTACGGAATGAGCAGTTCTTC
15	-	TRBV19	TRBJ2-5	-	CASSRLDGPGGTQYF	TGTGCCAGTAGTAGACTAGACGGACCCGGGGGGACCCAGTACTTC
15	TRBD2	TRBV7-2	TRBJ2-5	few	CASSLTWRGTETQYF	TGTGCCAGCAGCTTAACGTGGCGGGGGACGGAGACCCAGTACTTC
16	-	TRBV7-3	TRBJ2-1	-	CASSLIYGSKSDEQFF	TGTGCCAGCAGCTTAATATACGGGAGCAAGAGCGATGAGCAGTTCTTC
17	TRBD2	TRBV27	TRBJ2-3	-	CASSLRLATSNTDTQYF	TGTGCCAGCAGTTTAAGACTAGCGACATCTAACACAGATACGCAGTATTTT
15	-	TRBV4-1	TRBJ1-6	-	CASSQDLAANSPLHF	TGCGCCAGCAGCCAAGATTTGGCAGCGAATTCACCCCTCCACTTT
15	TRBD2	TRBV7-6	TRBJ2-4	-	CASSVTSGPKNIQYF	TGTGCCAGCAGCGTAACTAGCGGGCCGAAAAACATTCAGTACTTC
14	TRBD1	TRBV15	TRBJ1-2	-	CATSRKGALDGYTF	TGTGCCACCAGCAGAAAGGGGGCTCTAGATGGCTACACCTTC
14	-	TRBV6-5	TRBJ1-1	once	CASSGQRSSTEAFF	TGTGCCAGCAGCGGTCAACGGTCGTCGACTGAAGCTTTCTTT
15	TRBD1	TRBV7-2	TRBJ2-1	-	CASSWGTGAGNEQFF	TGTGCCAGCAGCTGGGGGACAGGGGCAGGGAATGAGCAGTTCTTC
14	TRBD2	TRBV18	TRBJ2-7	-	CASSLGDYHYEQYF	TGTGCCAGCTCACTTGGGGACTACCACTACGAGCAGTACTTC
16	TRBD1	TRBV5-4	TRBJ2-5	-	CASSPRQGPFQETQYF	TGTGCCAGCAGCCCTAGACAGGGACCCTTCCAAGAGACCCAGTACTTC
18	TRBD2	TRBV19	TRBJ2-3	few	CASRRHGTSVSRTDTQYF	TGTGCCAGTAGACGACATGGGACTAGCGTTTCTCGCACAGATACGCAGTATTTT
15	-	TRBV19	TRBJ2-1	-	CASRRSGAAYNEQFF	TGTGCCAGTAGAAGATCTGGGGCAGCCTACAATGAGCAGTTCTTC
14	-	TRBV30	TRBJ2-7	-	CAWSVGGLGYEQYF	TGTGCCTGGAGTGTGGGGGGGCTAGGATACGAGCAGTACTTC
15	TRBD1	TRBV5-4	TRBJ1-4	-	CASSLAQGANEKLFF	TGTGCCAGCAGCTTGGCCCAGGGGGCTAATGAAAAACTGTTTTTT
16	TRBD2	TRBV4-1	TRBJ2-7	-	CASSQGLAERSYEQYF	TGCGCCAGCAGCCAAGGGCTAGCGGAGAGATCCTACGAGCAGTACTTC
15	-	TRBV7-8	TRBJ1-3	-	CASSLGARSGNTIYF	TGTGCCAGCAGCTTAGGGGCTCGCTCTGGAAACACCATATATTTT
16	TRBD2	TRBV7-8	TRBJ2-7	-	CASSLVVAGGSAEQYF	TGTGCCAGCAGCTTAGTAGTAGCGGGAGGGTCCGCCGAGCAGTACTTC